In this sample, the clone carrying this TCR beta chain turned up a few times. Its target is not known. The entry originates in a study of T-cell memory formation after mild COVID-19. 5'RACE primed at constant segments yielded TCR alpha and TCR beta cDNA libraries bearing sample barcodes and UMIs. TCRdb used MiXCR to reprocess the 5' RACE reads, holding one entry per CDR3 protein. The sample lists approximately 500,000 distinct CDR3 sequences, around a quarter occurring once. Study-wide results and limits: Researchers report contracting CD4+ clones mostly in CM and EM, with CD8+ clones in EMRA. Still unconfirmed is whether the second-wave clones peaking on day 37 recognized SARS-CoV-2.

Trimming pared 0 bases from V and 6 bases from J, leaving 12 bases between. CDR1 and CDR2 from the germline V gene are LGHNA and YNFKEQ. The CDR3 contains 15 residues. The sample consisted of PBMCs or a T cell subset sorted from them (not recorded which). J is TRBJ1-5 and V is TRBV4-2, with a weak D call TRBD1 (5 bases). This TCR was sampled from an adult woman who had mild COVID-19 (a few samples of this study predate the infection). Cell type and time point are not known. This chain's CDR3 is CASSQDVGDTQPQHF. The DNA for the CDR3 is TGTGCCAGCAGCCAAGATGTGGGGGATACTCAGCCCCAGCATTTT.